The rows below give T cell receptor beta chains drawn from one sample of a study of cytomegalovirus exposure and HLA in healthy donors. Profiling relied on immunoSEQ multiplex PCR, and the TCRdb table lists in-frame clones only, not all of them. Of 100,000 to 150,000 clones listed, 94% are singletons. The sequenced sample consisted of PBMCs. Receptors originate from a woman aged 18-29 years in good health and CMV-seronegative. The CDR3 runs from the conserved cysteine through the conserved F or W. The D gene is left open where the match is weak. Clone size, where shown, is once, few, many, or a class for clones that have expanded.

TRBJ2-5	once	TRBV27	.	TGTGCCAGCAGTTCTTGGGCCCCTTGGGAGACCCAGTACTTC	CASSSWAPWETQYF
TRBJ2-7	.	TRBV18	.	TGTGCCAGCTCCCTTTCTGAGCACTACGAGCAGTACTTC	CASSLSEHYEQYF
TRBJ2-1	.	TRBV28	TRBD1	TGTGCCAGCAGACCCAGACAGGGAAGAACTTCCTACAATGAGCAGTTCTTC	CASRPRQGRTSYNEQFF
TRBJ1-1	.	TRBV18	TRBD1	TGTGCCAGCTCTTTCGGACAGGGCCGGGACACTGAAGCTTTCTTT	CASSFGQGRDTEAFF
TRBJ1-2	.	TRBV19	.	TGTGCCAGTACCGCCCTGGAGGGCCTCTATGGCTACACCTTC	CASTALEGLYGYTF
TRBJ1-1	.	TRBV5-1	TRBD1	TGCGCCAGCAGCTGGGAGACAGGGGTGAACACTGAAGCTTTCTTT	CASSWETGVNTEAFF
TRBJ2-1	.	TRBV2	TRBD2	TGTGCCAGCCGGGAGGGCACATACAATGAGCAGTTCTTC	CASREGTYNEQFF
TRBJ2-5	.	TRBV2	TRBD1	TGTGCCAGCCGGGACAGGGGCAGGGTGGAGACCCAGTACTTC	CASRDRGRVETQYF
TRBJ1-1	.	TRBV18	.	TGTGCCACCTCTTCGAGTCCGGGTTTAACTGAAGCTTTCTTT	CATSSSPGLTEAFF
TRBJ2-7	.	TRBV28	.	TGTGCCAGCCGGGACGGAGGGGCCTACGAGCAGTACTTC	CASRDGGAYEQYF
TRBJ2-3	.	TRBV5-6	.	TGTGCCAGCAGCTTGTTTCCCCAAATCAGCACAGATACGCAGTATTTT	CASSLFPQISTDTQYF
TRBJ2-5	.	TRBV10-2	TRBD1	TGCGCCAGCAACCGACCGGGACAGGGGGAAGAGACCCAGTACTTC	CASNRPGQGEETQYF
TRBJ1-6	.	TRBV6-5	TRBD1	TGTGCCAGCAAACAGGGGTATAATTCACCCCTCCACTTT	CASKQGYNSPLHF
TRBJ1-6	few	TRBV5-1	TRBD1	TGCGCCAGCAGCTTGTCAACAGGGGCTAATTCACCCCTCCACTTT	CASSLSTGANSPLHF
TRBJ2-3	.	TRBV6-1	.	TGTGCCAGCCGTACTAACAGGGCGAAGACAGATACGCAGTATTTT	CASRTNRAKTDTQYF
TRBJ2-2	.	TRBV7-2	TRBD2	TGTGCCAGCACCGATTACCCCGGACTAGCTGCCGGGGAGCTGTTTTTT	CASTDYPGLAAGELFF
TRBJ1-1	.	TRBV10-3	TRBD1	TGTGCCATTACAGGGGTGGGCACTGAAGCTTTCTTT	CAITGVGTEAFF
TRBJ1-4	.	TRBV28	.	TGTGCCAGCAGTGCGCCCCGGACATCAACTAATGAAAAACTGTTTTTT	CASSAPRTSTNEKLFF
TRBJ1-2	.	TRBV19	TRBD1	TGTGCCAGTAGTATACGGGGACAGAGTAACTATGGCTACACCTTC	CASSIRGQSNYGYTF
TRBJ1-2	.	TRBV7-9	.	TGTGCCAGCAGCTTCAGCAGGGTGAATGGCTACACCTTC	CASSFSRVNGYTF
TRBJ2-1	.	TRBV5-1	TRBD2	TGCGCCAGCAGCGATCAGGGAGGGAAAAACAATGAGCAGTTCTTC	CASSDQGGKNNEQFF
TRBJ2-5	.	TRBV7-6	.	TGTGCCAGCAGCCCACACCCCGGGACACCCGAGGGGACCCAGTACTTC	CASSPHPGTPEGTQYF
TRBJ1-4	few	TRBV6-6	.	TGTGCCAGCAGGTCTGGGCAGGGTGCAACTAATGAAAAACTGTTTTTT	CASRSGQGATNEKLFF
TRBJ1-3	.	TRBV7-6	.	TGTGCCAGCAGCTTACTTTTCTCCGGAAACACCATATATTTT	CASSLLFSGNTIYF
TRBJ2-3	.	TRBV5-1	.	TGCGCCAGCAGCTTGGGTACTAGCACAGATACGCAGTATTTT	CASSLGTSTDTQYF
TRBJ1-6	.	TRBV2	TRBD1	TGTGCCAGCAGTATCGCGGGACAGGGGTTAATTTCACCCCTCCACTTT	CASSIAGQGLISPLHF
TRBJ2-1	.	TRBV5-1	TRBD1	TGCGCCAGCAGACCGGGACAGCAGTACAATGAGCAGTTCTTC	CASRPGQQYNEQFF
TRBJ1-2	.	TRBV28	.	TGTGCCAGCAGTTTATGGCAGGGAATAGGGGGCTATGGCTACACCTTC	CASSLWQGIGGYGYTF
TRBJ1-2	few	TRBV28	.	TGTGCCAGCAGTTTAGTGGCCATGGGCTACACCTTC	CASSLVAMGYTF
TRBJ2-1	.	TRBV9	.	TGTGCCAGCAGCGTAGATAGGACTACCGCTTACAATGAGCAGTTCTTC	CASSVDRTTAYNEQFF
TRBJ1-6	.	TRBV6-6	.	TGTGCCAGCAGTTACTCGGAGACGTCGAATAATTCACCCCTCCACTTT	CASSYSETSNNSPLHF
TRBJ2-5	.	TRBV4-1	.	TGCGCCAGCAGCCAAGATTCAGAAGAGACCCAGTACTTC	CASSQDSEETQYF
TRBJ1-6	.	TRBV6-1	.	TGTGCCAGCAGTGATTTATCGCCCCTCCACTTT	CASSDLSPLHF
TRBJ1-1	.	TRBV5-1	.	TGCGCCAGCAGCCGTGGCGGGGCGGGGCGAGCTTTCTTT	CASSRGGAGRAFF
TRBJ2-2	.	TRBV11-2	.	TGTGCCAGCAGCCCCCCCTATTACACCGGGGAGCTGTTTTTT	CASSPPYYTGELFF
TRBJ2-7	.	TRBV2	.	TGTGCCAGCAGTGATCACGAGAGCTCCTACGAGCAGTACTTC	CASSDHESSYEQYF
TRBJ1-2	.	TRBV7-9	.	TGTGCCAGCAGCCGAGCCCTTTTATTTAACTATGGCTACACCTTC	CASSRALLFNYGYTF
TRBJ1-1	.	TRBV18	TRBD1	TGTGCCAGCTCACCAAAAACTGACAGGGAAGGTGAAGCTTTCTTT	CASSPKTDREGEAFF
TRBJ2-5	once	TRBV5-1	TRBD2	TGCGCCAGCAGCTGGTCTGGGGGGGGGCAAGAGACCCAGTACTTC	CASSWSGGGQETQYF
TRBJ2-3	once	TRBV7-9	.	TGTGCCAGCAGCAAAGAGCAATACACAGATACGCAGTATTTT	CASSKEQYTDTQYF
TRBJ2-7	once	TRBV4-1	.	TGCGCCAGCAGCCCCATGGAGTCCTCCTACGAGCAGTACTTC	CASSPMESSYEQYF
TRBJ2-7	.	TRBV10-3	TRBD2	TGTGCCATCAGTTTACGCGGGACTAGCGGGAGGAACGAGCAGTACTTC	CAISLRGTSGRNEQYF
TRBJ2-2	.	TRBV28	.	TGTGCCAGCAGGCCCGTAGTATGGGGGGAGCTGTTTTTT	CASRPVVWGELFF
TRBJ2-7	.	TRBV28	.	TGTGCCAGCAGTAAACCCGGGACACTTATAGACGAGCAGTACTTC	CASSKPGTLIDEQYF
TRBJ1-6	.	TRBV7-9	TRBD1	TGTGCCAGCAGCCCATCAGGGGGCTCTAATTCACCCCTCCACTTT	CASSPSGGSNSPLHF
TRBJ2-2	.	TRBV4-1	.	TGCGCCAGCAGCCAATCGCTGGGGGGGGCGGTGACCGGGGAGCTGTTTTTT	CASSQSLGGAVTGELFF
TRBJ2-5	.	TRBV7-2	TRBD2	TGTGCCAGCAGCCCTCAGGGGGGACTAGCGGGCCAAGAGACCCAGTACTTC	CASSPQGGLAGQETQYF
TRBJ1-1	.	TRBV29-1	.	TGCAGCGTTGAAGATTATACGGGGAGCCGTGAAGCTTTCTTT	CSVEDYTGSREAFF
TRBJ2-7	.	TRBV4-1	.	TGCGCCAGCAGCCAAGAATCCTCAGGAACGGACGAGCAGTACTTC	CASSQESSGTDEQYF
TRBJ1-6	.	TRBV5-6	.	TGTGCCAGCAGCTCAGGAATGGGGGGTAATTCACCCCTCCACTTT	CASSSGMGGNSPLHF
TRBJ2-1	.	TRBV10-2	TRBD2	TGCGCCAGCAAAAGCGGGAGTCTCAGTGAGCAGTTCTTC	CASKSGSLSEQFF
TRBJ1-1	.	TRBV6-5	.	TGTGCCAGCAGTTACTCTGCGGTCACTGAAGCTTTCTTT	CASSYSAVTEAFF
TRBJ2-7	.	TRBV6-1	.	TGTGCCAGCAGACCCAGACAGAGTACCTACGAGCAGTACTTC	CASRPRQSTYEQYF
TRBJ1-1	.	TRBV9	.	TGTGCCAGCGGAGGGGTTCGGACTGAAGCTTTCTTT	CASGGVRTEAFF